Presented here are 23 T cell receptor beta chains from one specimen sequenced in a study of CXCR3-negative and CXCR3-positive naive CD8 T cells. Via 5' RACE with UMI labels, TRB cDNA libraries were prepared. No DNA is given; TCRdb re-called the 5' RACE reads and lists each CDR3 protein once. The repertoire table contains tens of thousands of distinct CDR3 sequences. Sequences were obtained from naive CXCR3- CD8+ T cells from blood. This sample's subset: CD45RO-CCR7+CD27+CD95- naive CD8+ T cells lacking CXCR3 (TNR3-). The source of these receptors is a human donor in good health. Some clones in this sample may be carry-over from other donors' samples.

This sequence joins TRBV29-1 and TRBJ2-1; as DNA is missing, the TRBD1 call by TCRdb cannot be tested. This CDR3 comprises 14 residues. Per the germline V gene, CDR1 is SQVTM and CDR2 is ANQGSEA. The CDR3: CSVAIGNSGNEQFF.

This chain links TRBV28 with TRBJ2-3; TCRdb reports TRBD1, a call that lacks DNA to check it against. Germline V CDR1 and CDR2: MDHEN, SYDVKM. The CDR3 has 15 amino acids. The CDR3 loop is CASSSNRVITDTQYF.

V usage is TRBV11-2 and J usage is TRBJ2-1; the D gene TCRdb calls, TRBD2, cannot be checked with no DNA. The CDR3 runs 15 residues. CDR1 SGHAT and CDR2 FQNNGV come from the germline V gene. The CDR3 is CASSRFRTSGNEQFF.

This CDR3 reads CASSQRRTGVNGANVLTF. The V and J genes are TRBV4-3 and TRBJ2-6; with no DNA, the TCRdb D assignment of TRBD1 cannot be verified. CDR1 LGHNA and CDR2 YSLEER come from the germline V gene. The CDR3 is 18 amino acids.

The genes are TRBV12-3 or TRBV12-4 and TRBJ1-2; absent DNA, TCRdb's TRBD1 call cannot be checked. The CDR3 runs to 15 residues. The CDR3 sequence: CASSLAFFGGQNYTF.

Here the CDR3 reads CSALLRYQETQYF. This chain joins TRBV20-1 and TRBJ2-5. This CDR3 has 13 residues. CDR1 is DFQATT, CDR2 SNEGSKA, per germline (reference sequence).

V is TRBV30 and J is TRBJ2-1; TCRdb calls TRBD1, which cannot be checked without DNA. This CDR3 contains 12 residues. Germline-derived CDR1 and CDR2 are GTSNPN and SVGIG (reference sequence). The CDR3: CAWGGTYNEQFF.

J is TRBJ2-7 and V is TRBV28; TCRdb indicates TRBD1, and absent DNA this call remains unverified. CDR1 and CDR2 (germline): MDHEN, SYDVKM. This CDR3 has 16 residues. The CDR3 sequence: CASSFGPGRLSYEQYF.

The chain uses TRBV7-3 and TRBJ2-3. This CDR3 has 13 residues. CDR1 and CDR2 (germline): SGHTA, FQGTGA. The CDR3 region is CASSFISTDTQYF.

This clonotype shows up as medium-sized by frequency. This chain links TRBV30 with TRBJ2-5; the TRBD2 assignment by TCRdb is unverifiable without DNA. This CDR3 contains 14 residues. CDR1 and CDR2 from the germline V gene are GTSNPN and SVGIG (reference sequence). CDR3 in amino acids: CAWIPWLDTETQYF.

The chain carries TRBV29-1 and TRBJ2-1; TCRdb reports TRBD2, a call that lacks DNA to check it against. The V gene's germline CDR1 is SQVTM and CDR2 ANQGSEA. The CDR3 has 12 amino acids. The CDR3 sequence is CSVEGLEEEQFF.

V and J are TRBV18 and TRBJ2-7. The CDR3 runs 13 residues. From germline, CDR1 is KGHSH and CDR2 LQKENI. CDR3 sequence: CASSPAQYYEQYF.

The CDR3 spells CSVRTASSYEQYF. The V call is TRBV29-1, the J call TRBJ2-7; TCRdb's D call, TRBD1, is unchecked because there is no DNA. Germline CDR1 is SQVTM and CDR2 is ANQGSEA. CDR3 length: 13 amino acids.

The chain combines TRBV7-3 with TRBJ2-5; TCRdb's assignment of TRBD2 cannot be checked, as there is no DNA. This CDR3 has 15 amino acids. Germline loops: CDR1 SGHTA, CDR2 FQGTGA. The CDR3: CASSLSGGAFETQYF.

The chain employs TRBV5-1 and TRBJ2-7; the TCRdb D gene call, TRBD1, has no DNA to confirm it. This CDR3 comprises 14 residues. Germline V gene data show CDR1 as SGHRS and CDR2 as YFSETQ. CDR3 sequence: CASSSRDSPYEQYF.

By frequency, this clonotype is medium-sized. The chain carries TRBV4-1 and TRBJ2-1; TCRdb's D call, TRBD2, is unchecked because there is no DNA. The germline V gene has CDR1 MGHRA and CDR2 YSYEKL. The CDR3 totals 13 residues. CDR3 sequence reads: CASSQPLDNEQFF.

The rearrangement links TRBV29-1 to TRBJ2-5. The V gene's germline CDR1 is SQVTM and CDR2 ANQGSEA. This CDR3 is built from 13 residues. The CDR3 protein is CSVDEGILETQYF.

V is TRBV2 and J is TRBJ1-5. CDR3 length equals 11 residues. From germline, CDR1 is SNHLY and CDR2 FYNNEI. CDR3 amino acids: CASGSNQPQHF. The full variable domain, completed using reference TRBV2 and TRBJ1-5, is EPEVTQTPSHQVTQMGQEVILRCVPISNHLYFYWYRQILGQKVEFLVSFYNNEISEKSEIFDDQFSVERPDGSNFTLKIRSTKLEDSAMYFCASGSNQPQHFGDGTRLSIL.

The gene calls are TRBV4-1 and TRBJ2-5. The CDR3 runs to 15 residues. The germline V gene has CDR1 MGHRA and CDR2 YSYEKL. The CDR3 here is CASSQEWTLGETQYF.

This CDR3 reads CASSLGEGAFF. The chain uses TRBV7-9 and TRBJ1-1; TCRdb names TRBD1, which stays unverified in the absence of DNA. The CDR3 covers 11 residues. Germline V gives CDR1 SEHNR, CDR2 FQNEAQ (reference sequence).

The chain employs TRBV25-1 and TRBJ2-7. Germline assignment: CDR1 MGHDK and CDR2 SYGVNS. This CDR3 has 11 residues. The CDR3 region is CASSVTNEQYF.

The V call is TRBV4-3, the J call TRBJ2-1. From germline, CDR1 is LGHNA and CDR2 YSLEER. The CDR3 loop spans 15 amino acids. The CDR3 sequence is CASSQERAVYNEQFF.

The gene calls are TRBV7-3 and TRBJ2-1; with no DNA, the TCRdb D assignment of TRBD1 cannot be verified. This CDR3 is built from 13 residues. CDR1 and CDR2 (germline): SGHTA, FQGTGA. Here the CDR3 reads CASSPPQENEQFF.